This T cell receptor beta chain was identified during a study of T cell repertoires in cytomegalovirus infection. Findings and limits, study-wide: Within the response measured ex vivo, HLA-C-restricted CMV-specific TCR beta clonotypes were dominant.

There are many counts of this clonotype. Antigen specificity is unknown. TCRdb re-derived calls from the reads in MiXCR, one entry per CDR3 protein. The table lists some 600,000 distinct CDR3 sequences, approximately 25% of them singletons. The CDR3 spans 13 residues. CDR1 is MNHEY and CDR2 is SMNVEV in the germline V gene (reference sequence). Deletions cut 4 bases from V and 8 bases from J, with 14 bases between. The V gene is TRBV27, the J gene TRBJ1-2, with D hard to call. This sequence was found in a human donor in good health (CMV status not recorded). Some clones in this sample may be carry-over from other donors' samples. Sample: CD8+ T cells from PBMCs. Here the CDR3 DNA reads TGTGCCAGCAGTTATGGTGTGGGTTACGGCTACACCTTC. It codes for CASSYGVGYGYTF.